This entry lists 2 T cell receptor beta chains sequenced from one sample in a study of cytomegalovirus exposure and HLA in healthy donors. TCRdb's table, derived via immunoSEQ multiplex PCR, lists solely in-frame clones and lacks some. Of about 150,000 clones listed, around 84% are singletons. The sample taken for sequencing was PBMCs. Receptors were obtained from a human donor in good health.

The chain links TRBV5-6 to TRBJ1-4, with D unclear. From germline, CDR1 is SGHDT and CDR2 YYEEEE. V dropped 3 bases and J dropped 7 bases, with 4 bases sitting between them. This CDR3 has 11 amino acids. CDR3 amino acids: CASSSLEKLFF. DNA for the CDR3: TGTGCCAGCAGCTCCCTTGAAAAACTGTTTTTT.

The chain uses TRBV15 and TRBJ1-2; D is uncertain. Trimming left V 2 bases short and J 2 bases short, with 12 bases between. This CDR3 has 15 amino acids. In germline, CDR1 is LNHNV, CDR2 YYDKDF (reference sequence). The CDR3 sequence is CATSRKREGNYGYTF. The CDR3 nucleotides are TGTGCCACCAGCAGAAAGCGGGAAGGCAACTATGGCTACACCTTC.